The 19 T cell receptor beta chains reported below all come from one sample, sequenced in a study of T cells after yellow fever vaccination. A single record per CDR3 protein comes from TCRdb applying MiXCR to the 5' RACE reads. The sample holds hundreds of thousands of distinct CDR3 sequences, roughly 12% seen once. Specimen: PBMCs, collected on the day of the yellow fever booster vaccination. These receptors were taken from a man aged 30 to 45 who received the YFV17D yellow fever vaccine.

This clonotype was seen many times. The chain employs TRBV7-9 and TRBJ2-5; D remains unclear. CDR1 and CDR2 from the germline V gene are SEHNR and FQNEAQ (reference sequence). V was shortened by 5 bases and J by 0 bases, with 22 bases between the two germline ends. This CDR3 is 18 amino acids long. DNA for the CDR3: TGTGCCAGCAGCCCTCCGCTAGACGGTTCTGGGTACCAAGAGACCCAGTACTTC. This codes for CASSPPLDGSGYQETQYF.

The chain has TRBV2 and TRBJ2-3; no clear D gene. The CDR3 has 11 amino acids. Germline assignment: CDR1 SNHLY and CDR2 FYNNEI. Trimming cost V 4 bases and J 9 bases, with 8 bases left between them. The CDR3 bases are TGTGCCAGCAGTGTCCAATCAACGCAGTATTTT. Translated, it gives CASSVQSTQYF.

The chain recombines TRBV12-3 or TRBV12-4 with TRBJ2-3, with unresolved D. This CDR3 comprises 15 residues. Trimming took off 5 bases at V and 4 bases at J, with 16 bases between the two ends. CDR3 loop: CASSTRLGWSDTQYF. CDR3 in DNA: TGTGCCAGCAGTACCCGTTTGGGGTGGTCAGATACGCAGTATTTT.

Only a few counts were recorded for this clonotype. The V gene is TRBV6-1, the J gene TRBJ2-7; 7 bases agree with TRBD2. This CDR3 contains 14 residues. Germline V gene data show CDR1 as MNHNS and CDR2 as SASEGT. CDR3 region: CAVAGALSEYEQYF. CDR3 bases: TGTGCTGTCGCGGGAGCATTATCGGAGTACGAGCAGTACTTC.

This clonotype has a handful of counts. V gene TRBV10-3 combines with J gene TRBJ2-7; either TRBD1 or TRBD2 may supply D (6 bases each). Trimming removed 6 bases from V and 7 bases from J, with 10 bases in between. Germline loops: CDR1 ENHRY, CDR2 SYGVKD. The CDR3 contains 11 residues. CDR3 DNA sequence: TGTGCCATCAGAGAAGGGGGGGAGCAGTACTTC. It codes for CAIREGGEQYF.

This clonotype was picked up a small number of times. This rearrangement joins TRBV4-3 to TRBJ2-7, with 7 bases aligning to TRBD2. The CDR3 sequence is 16 residues long. Germline trimming cut 5 bases from V and 3 bases from J; bases unmatched to any gene: 13. CDR1 is LGHNA and CDR2 is YSLEER in the germline V gene. The CDR3 bases are TGCGCCAGCAGCTCGAGGGGAGGGCCCAGTGGCTACGAGCAGTACTTC. Protein: CASSSRGGPSGYEQYF.

This clonotype was detected only once. This chain connects TRBV5-5 to TRBJ1-4; D remains ambiguous. V was shortened by 6 bases and J by 0 bases, with 9 bases between the two germline ends. This CDR3 contains 14 residues. The germline CDR1 and CDR2 sequences are SGHKS and YYEKEE (reference sequence). The CDR3 DNA sequence: TGTGCCAGCACCCTTTCAGCAACTAATGAAAAACTGTTTTTT. The encoded protein is CASTLSATNEKLFF.

The CDR3 reads CASSYSPEGLAGGGLRNEQFF. Written as DNA, the CDR3 is TGTGCCAGCAGTTACTCACCTGAGGGTCTAGCGGGAGGGGGGCTCCGAAATGAGCAGTTCTTC. V and J are TRBV6-2 or TRBV6-3 and TRBJ2-1, with 12 bases fitting TRBD2. The germline gives CDR1 MNHEY, CDR2 SVGEGT. The trim removed 0 bases at V and 7 bases at J, leaving 19 bases unmatched. The CDR3 covers 21 residues.

The CDR3 loop reads CASSPGQGDQETQYF. The CDR3 nucleotides read TGTGCCAGCAGTCCCGGACAGGGCGATCAAGAGACCCAGTACTTC. V and J are TRBV12-3 or TRBV12-4 and TRBJ2-5; TRBD1 aligns across 8 bases. The trim removed 5 bases at V and 2 bases at J, leaving 7 bases unmatched. CDR3 length: 15 residues.

This clonotype was observed a handful of times. The CDR3 coding sequence is TGCAGCGTTGAAACTAGCGAGAGCTCCTACAATGAGCAGTTCTTC. Translating gives CSVETSESSYNEQFF. The chain couples TRBV29-1 to TRBJ2-1; TRBD2 agrees at 7 bases. The CDR3 sequence is 15 residues long. The germline gives CDR1 SQVTM, CDR2 ANQGSEA. Losses at the gene ends were 2 bases for V and 0 bases for J; bases not matched to a gene: 4.

The V gene is TRBV20-1, the J gene TRBJ1-6, with a weak D call TRBD1 (6 bases). Germline lookup yields CDR1 DFQATT and CDR2 SNEGSKA (reference sequence). The CDR3 sequence is 13 residues long. The V end was cut by 4 bases, the J end by 9 bases, with 13 bases between. CDR3 protein: CSATRARGSPLHF. CDR3 DNA sequence: TGCAGTGCTACCCGGGCCAGGGGTTCACCCCTCCACTTT.

This chain connects TRBV9 to TRBJ2-3; 11 nucleotides align to TRBD2. The germline CDR1 and CDR2 sequences are SGDLS and YYNGEE. The CDR3 runs 17 residues. The V segment lost 4 bases and the J segment 4 bases; nucleotides outside the gene matches: 11. The CDR3 bases are TGTGCCAGCAGCATTCTACTAGCGGGAGAGGGAGCAGATACGCAGTATTTT. The encoded protein is CASSILLAGEGADTQYF.

This chain connects TRBV5-1 to TRBJ1-1, with D uncertain. Germline CDR1 SGHRS, CDR2 YFSETQ. CDR3 length: 16 amino acids. Trimming took 0 bases from V and 1 from J, leaving 13 bases between them. CDR3 nucleotide sequence: TGCGCCAGCAGCTTGGATAATCGGGAGAGGAACACTGAAGCTTTCTTT. It is translated as CASSLDNRERNTEAFF.

This clonotype has just a few counts. The chain links TRBV27 to TRBJ2-2, with D unresolved. Per germline, CDR1 MNHEY and CDR2 SMNVEV (reference sequence). V was cut by 4 bases and J by 6 bases, with 18 bases left in between. CDR3 length: 16 residues. DNA for the CDR3: TGTGCCAGCAGTTCCCTAGTCTTCCAGTTACCCGGGGAGCTGTTTTTT. Translated, it gives CASSSLVFQLPGELFF.

The rearrangement uses TRBV9 and TRBJ1-1; D is unresolved. The CDR3 runs to 20 residues. Looked up from germline, CDR1 is SGDLS and CDR2 is YYNGEE. V was shortened by 3 bases and J by 0 bases, with 27 bases between the two germline ends. The CDR3 coding sequence is TGTGCCAGCAGCGGGCACCTCGCTACGCCAAGGACCTTTATGAACACTGAAGCTTTCTTT. It codes for CASSGHLATPRTFMNTEAFF. Looking up the rest from reference TRBV9 and TRBJ1-1 gives the full variable domain: DSGVTQTPKHLITATGQRVTLRCSPRSGDLSVYWYQQSLDQGLQFLIQYYNGEERAKGNILERFSAQQFPDLHSELNLSSLELGDSALYFCASSGHLATPRTFMNTEAFFGQGTRLTVV.

The chain is built from TRBV12-3 or TRBV12-4 and TRBJ2-3; 12 bases are shared with TRBD2. Unmatched junction bases numbered 4, after V lost 5 bases and J lost 4 bases. This CDR3 comprises 15 residues. CDR3 sequence: CASSDLAGGADTQYF. The CDR3 bases are TGTGCCAGCAGTGACCTAGCGGGAGGGGCAGATACGCAGTATTTT.

There are a few counts of this clonotype. This sequence joins TRBV29-1 and TRBJ2-7; 7 nucleotides line up with TRBD1. The V and J ends lost 8 bases and 5 bases, in that order; junction bases with no gene match: 9. CDR1 SQVTM and CDR2 ANQGSEA come from the germline V gene. CDR3 length: 12 residues. The CDR3 DNA reads as TGCAGCTACGCCGGGACAGTAAACGAGCAGTACTTC. This translates into CSYAGTVNEQYF.

Many counts were recorded for this clonotype. V is TRBV4-3 and J is TRBJ1-3; the D gene is possibly TRBD1 (6 bases). Between the trimmed V and J ends, which lost 0 bases and 4 bases, there was a span of 10 bases. CDR3 length equals 15 residues. Per the germline V gene, CDR1 is LGHNA and CDR2 is YSLEER. The CDR3 DNA follows: TGCGCCAGCAGCCAAGATGTACAGGGCGGAAACACCATATATTTT. This encodes CASSQDVQGGNTIYF.

This chain uses TRBV27 with TRBJ2-7; the match to TRBD2 covers 7 bases. The trim removed 4 bases at V and 6 bases at J, leaving 12 bases unmatched. Germline-derived CDR1 and CDR2 are MNHEY and SMNVEV (reference sequence). The CDR3 length is 15 residues. This chain's CDR3 is CASSSSWGGRGEQYF. Here the CDR3 DNA reads TGTGCCAGCAGTTCATCCTGGGGGGGACGGGGCGAGCAGTACTTC.